Included here is one T cell receptor beta chain sequence, with context. The antigen is unknown. This specimen comes from a study of cytotoxic CD8 clonotypes in ibrutinib-treated CLL. Study-level findings and limits: Baseline values of clonality outstripped age-matched healthy donors and followed circulating CD8+ T-cell counts.

Trimming shortened V by 8 bases and J by 0 bases, and 13 bases separated the two germline ends. The CDR3 length is 13 residues. Germline lookup yields CDR1 SQVTM and CDR2 ANQGSEA. Target depth was 1 in 200,000 to 1 in 1 million T cells, about 10x per clonotype. Assay used: immunoSEQ multiplex PCR; TCRdb lists only in-frame clones, some missing. The sample carries about 120,000 clones, approximately 58% recorded once. TCR beta libraries used approximately 1.8 micrograms of genomic DNA from cryopreserved PBMCs. This receptor was taken from a human donor with chronic lymphocytic leukemia. The gene calls are TRBV29-1 and TRBJ1-1; a weak D match, TRBD1 (6 bases). The source material was PBMCs, sampled after 24 months of ibrutinib treatment. CDR3 sequence (DNA): TGCAGCTCGGGAGGGGGACTGAACACTGAAGCTTTCTTT. This translates into CSSGGGLNTEAFF.